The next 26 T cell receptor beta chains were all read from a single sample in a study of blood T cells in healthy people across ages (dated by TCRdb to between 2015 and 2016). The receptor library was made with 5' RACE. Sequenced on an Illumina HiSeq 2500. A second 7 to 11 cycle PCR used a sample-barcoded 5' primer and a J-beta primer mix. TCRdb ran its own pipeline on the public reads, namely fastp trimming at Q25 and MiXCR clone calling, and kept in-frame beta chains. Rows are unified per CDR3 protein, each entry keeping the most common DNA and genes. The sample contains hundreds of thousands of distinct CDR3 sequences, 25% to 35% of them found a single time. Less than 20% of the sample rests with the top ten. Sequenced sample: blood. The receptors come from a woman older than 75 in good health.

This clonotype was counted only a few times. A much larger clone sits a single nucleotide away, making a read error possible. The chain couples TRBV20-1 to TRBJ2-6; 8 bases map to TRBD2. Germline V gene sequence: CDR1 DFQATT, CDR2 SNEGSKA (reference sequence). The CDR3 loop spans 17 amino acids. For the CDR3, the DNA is TGCAGTGCTAGAGATCCGCGGGGGGCCTCTGGGGCCAGCGTCCTGACTTTC. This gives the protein CSARDPRGASGASVLTF.

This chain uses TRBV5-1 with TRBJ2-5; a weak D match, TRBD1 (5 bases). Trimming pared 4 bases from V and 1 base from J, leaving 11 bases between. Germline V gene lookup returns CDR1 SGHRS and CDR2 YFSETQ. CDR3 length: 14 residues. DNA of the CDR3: TGCGCCAGCAGCCCGTCGACAGCCCAAGAGACCCAGTACTTC. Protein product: CASSPSTAQETQYF.

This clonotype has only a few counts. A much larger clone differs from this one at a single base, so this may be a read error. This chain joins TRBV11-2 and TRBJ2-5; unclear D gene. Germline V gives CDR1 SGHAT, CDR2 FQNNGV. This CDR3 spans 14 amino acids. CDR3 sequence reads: CASSTRARQEAQYF. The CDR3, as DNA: TGTGCCAGCAGCACAAGGGCCCGGCAAGAGGCCCAGTACTTC.

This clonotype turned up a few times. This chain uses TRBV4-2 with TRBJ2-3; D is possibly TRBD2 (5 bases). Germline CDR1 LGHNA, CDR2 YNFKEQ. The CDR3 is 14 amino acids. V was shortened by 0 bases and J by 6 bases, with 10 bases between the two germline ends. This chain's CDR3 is CASSQEASWDTQYF. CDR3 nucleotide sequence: TGTGCCAGCAGCCAAGAAGCTAGCTGGGATACGCAGTATTTT.

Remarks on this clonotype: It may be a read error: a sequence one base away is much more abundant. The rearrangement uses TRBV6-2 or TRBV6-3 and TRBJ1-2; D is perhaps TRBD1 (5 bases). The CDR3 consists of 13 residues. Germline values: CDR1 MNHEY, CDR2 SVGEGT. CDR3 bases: TGTGCCAGCTATGGGACGTCGAACTATGACTACACCTTC. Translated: CASYGTSNYDYTF.

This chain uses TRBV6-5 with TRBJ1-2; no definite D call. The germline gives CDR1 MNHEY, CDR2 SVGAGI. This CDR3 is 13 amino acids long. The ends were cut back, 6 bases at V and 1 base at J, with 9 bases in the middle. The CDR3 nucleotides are TGTGCCAGCAGCATAAACAGTAACTATGGCTACACCTTC. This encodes CASSINSNYGYTF.

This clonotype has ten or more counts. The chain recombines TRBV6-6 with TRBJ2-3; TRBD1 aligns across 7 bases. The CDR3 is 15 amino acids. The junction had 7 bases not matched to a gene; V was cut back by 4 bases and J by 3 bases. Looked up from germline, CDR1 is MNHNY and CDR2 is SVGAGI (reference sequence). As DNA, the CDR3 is TGTGCCAGCAGTTGGGCAGGGGGATTAACAGATACGCAGTATTTT. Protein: CASSWAGGLTDTQYF.

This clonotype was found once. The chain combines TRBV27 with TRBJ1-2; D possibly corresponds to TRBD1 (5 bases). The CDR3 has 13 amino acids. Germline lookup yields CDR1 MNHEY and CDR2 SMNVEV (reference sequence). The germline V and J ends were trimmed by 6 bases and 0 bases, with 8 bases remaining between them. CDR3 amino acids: CASRGPANYGYTF. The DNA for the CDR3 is TGTGCCAGCAGGGGACCAGCTAACTATGGCTACACCTTC.

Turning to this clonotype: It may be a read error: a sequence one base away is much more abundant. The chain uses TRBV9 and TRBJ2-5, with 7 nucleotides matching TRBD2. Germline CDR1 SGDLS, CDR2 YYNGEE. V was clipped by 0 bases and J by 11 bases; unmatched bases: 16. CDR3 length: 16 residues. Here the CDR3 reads CASSVGRGRPYNEQYF. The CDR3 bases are TGTGCCAGCAGCGTAGGGCGGGGGAGGCCGTACAATGAGCAGTACTTC. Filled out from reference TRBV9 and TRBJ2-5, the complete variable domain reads DSGVTQTPKHLITATGQRVTLRCSPRSGDLSVYWYQQSLDQGLQFLIQYYNGEERAKGNILERFSAQQFPDLHSELNLSSLELGDSALYFCASSVGRGRPYNEQYFGPGTRLLVL.

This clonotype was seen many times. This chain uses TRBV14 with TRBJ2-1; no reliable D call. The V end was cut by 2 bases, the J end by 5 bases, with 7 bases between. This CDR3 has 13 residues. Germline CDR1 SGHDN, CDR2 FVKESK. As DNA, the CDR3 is TGTGCCAGCAGCCAATTATCTAACAATGAGCAGTTCTTC. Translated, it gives CASSQLSNNEQFF.

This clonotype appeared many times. CDR3: CSASPGTSGYNEQFF. The CDR3 DNA is TGCAGTGCTAGCCCCGGGACTAGCGGTTACAATGAGCAGTTCTTC. This chain joins TRBV20-1 and TRBJ2-1, with 11 bases fitting TRBD2. This CDR3 contains 15 residues. In germline, CDR1 is DFQATT, CDR2 SNEGSKA (reference sequence). The J segment lost 4 bases and the V segment lost 3 bases, leaving 5 bases of the junction unmatched.

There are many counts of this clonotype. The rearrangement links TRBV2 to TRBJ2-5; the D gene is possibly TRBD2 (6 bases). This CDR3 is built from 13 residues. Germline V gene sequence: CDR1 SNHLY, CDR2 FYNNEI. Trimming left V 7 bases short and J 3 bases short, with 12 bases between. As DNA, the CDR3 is TGTGCCAGCAAGCGGCAGCGGGAAGAGACCCAGTACTTC. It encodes CASKRQREETQYF.

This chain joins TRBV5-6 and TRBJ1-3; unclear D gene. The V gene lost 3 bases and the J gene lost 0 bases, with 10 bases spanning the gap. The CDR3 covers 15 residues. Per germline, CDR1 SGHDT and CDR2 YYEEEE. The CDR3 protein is CASSSDGTSGNTIYF. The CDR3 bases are TGTGCCAGCAGCTCCGACGGCACCTCTGGAAACACCATATATTTT.

The CDR3 DNA reads TGTGCCAGCAGTTTTCCGCTGGAAAAACTGTTTTTT. It is translated as CASSFPLEKLFF. This sequence joins TRBV12-3 or TRBV12-4 and TRBJ1-4; D is uncertain. The germline V and J ends were trimmed by 3 bases and 8 bases, with 7 bases remaining between them. The CDR3 has 12 amino acids.

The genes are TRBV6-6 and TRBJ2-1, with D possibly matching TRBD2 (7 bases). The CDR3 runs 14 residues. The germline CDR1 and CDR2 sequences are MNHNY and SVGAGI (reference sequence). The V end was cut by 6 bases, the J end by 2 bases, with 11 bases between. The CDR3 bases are TGTGCCAGCAGAGGGGGGGGTACCTACAATGAGCAGTTCTTC. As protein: CASRGGGTYNEQFF.

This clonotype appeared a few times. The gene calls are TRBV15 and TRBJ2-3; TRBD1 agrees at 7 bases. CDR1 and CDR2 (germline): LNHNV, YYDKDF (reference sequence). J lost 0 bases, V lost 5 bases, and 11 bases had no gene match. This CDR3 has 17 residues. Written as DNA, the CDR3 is TGTGCCACCAGCTCGACCGCCGGGACAGATAGCACAGATACGCAGTATTTT. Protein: CATSSTAGTDSTDTQYF.

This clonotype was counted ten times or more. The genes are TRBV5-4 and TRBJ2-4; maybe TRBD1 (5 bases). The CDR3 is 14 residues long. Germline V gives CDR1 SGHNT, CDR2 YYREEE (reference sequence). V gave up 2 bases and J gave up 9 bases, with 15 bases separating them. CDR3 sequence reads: CASSFLSQGSIQYF. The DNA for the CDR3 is TGTGCCAGCAGCTTTCTTTCGCAGGGTAGCATTCAGTACTTC.

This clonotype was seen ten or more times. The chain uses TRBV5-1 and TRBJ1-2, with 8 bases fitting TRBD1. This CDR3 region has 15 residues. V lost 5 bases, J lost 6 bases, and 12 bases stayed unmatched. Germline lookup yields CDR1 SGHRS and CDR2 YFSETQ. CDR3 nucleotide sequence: TGCGCCAGCAGGATCACAGGGGGATACGAGGATGGCTACACCTTC. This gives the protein CASRITGGYEDGYTF.

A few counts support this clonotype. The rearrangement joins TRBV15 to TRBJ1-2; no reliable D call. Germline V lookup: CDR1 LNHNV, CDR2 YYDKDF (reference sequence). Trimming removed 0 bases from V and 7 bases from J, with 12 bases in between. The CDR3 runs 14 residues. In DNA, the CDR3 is TGTGCCACCAGCAGAGATCTATCCTTAGCTGGCTACACCTTC. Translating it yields CATSRDLSLAGYTF.

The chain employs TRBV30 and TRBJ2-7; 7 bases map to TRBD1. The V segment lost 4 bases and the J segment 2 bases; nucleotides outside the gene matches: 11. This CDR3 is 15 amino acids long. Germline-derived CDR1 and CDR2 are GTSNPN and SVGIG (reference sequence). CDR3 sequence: CAWTRQGARTYEQYF. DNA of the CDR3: TGTGCCTGGACCCGACAGGGAGCACGGACCTACGAGCAGTACTTC.

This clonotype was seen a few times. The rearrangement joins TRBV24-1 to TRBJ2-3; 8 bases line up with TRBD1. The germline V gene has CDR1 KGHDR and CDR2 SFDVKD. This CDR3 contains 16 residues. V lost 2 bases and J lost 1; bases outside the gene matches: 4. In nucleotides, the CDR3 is TGTGCCACCAGTGATTCCGCGACAGGGGGCACAGATACGCAGTATTTT. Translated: CATSDSATGGTDTQYF.

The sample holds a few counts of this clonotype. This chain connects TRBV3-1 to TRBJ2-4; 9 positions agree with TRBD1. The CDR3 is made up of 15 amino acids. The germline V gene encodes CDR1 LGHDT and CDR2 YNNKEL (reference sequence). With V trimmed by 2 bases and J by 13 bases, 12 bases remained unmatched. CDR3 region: CASSQFRDREEAQYF. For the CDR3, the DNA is TGTGCCAGCAGCCAATTCCGGGACAGGGAAGAGGCCCAGTACTTC.

Here the CDR3 reads CASGLKDRAGSTDTQYF. CDR3 sequence (DNA): TGTGCTAGTGGTTTAAAAGATAGGGCAGGAAGCACAGATACGCAGTATTTT. The chain couples TRBV12-5 to TRBJ2-3; D gene unclear. Trimming shortened V by 3 bases and J by 0 bases, and 16 bases separated the two germline ends. Germline V lookup: CDR1 LGHNT, CDR2 FRNRAP. The CDR3 has 17 amino acids.

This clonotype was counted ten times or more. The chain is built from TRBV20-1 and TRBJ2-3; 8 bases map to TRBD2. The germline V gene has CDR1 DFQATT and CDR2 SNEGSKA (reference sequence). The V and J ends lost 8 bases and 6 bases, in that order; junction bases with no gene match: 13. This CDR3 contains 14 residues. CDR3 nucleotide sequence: TGCAGTCTGCCTTACGGGGGGGCCCGGGATACGCAGTATTTT. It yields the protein CSLPYGGARDTQYF.

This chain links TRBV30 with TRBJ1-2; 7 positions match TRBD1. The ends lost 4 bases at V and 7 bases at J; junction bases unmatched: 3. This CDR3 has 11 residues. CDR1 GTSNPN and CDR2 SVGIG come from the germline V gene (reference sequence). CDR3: CAWTRGVGYTF. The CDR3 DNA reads TGTGCCTGGACCAGGGGGGTTGGCTACACCTTC.

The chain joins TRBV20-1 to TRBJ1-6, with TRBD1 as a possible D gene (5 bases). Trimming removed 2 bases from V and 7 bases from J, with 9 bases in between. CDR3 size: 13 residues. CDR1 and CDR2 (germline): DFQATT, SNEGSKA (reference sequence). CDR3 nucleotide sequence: TGCAGTGCTAGATTGGGGGTCAATTCACCCCTCCACTTT. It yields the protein CSARLGVNSPLHF.